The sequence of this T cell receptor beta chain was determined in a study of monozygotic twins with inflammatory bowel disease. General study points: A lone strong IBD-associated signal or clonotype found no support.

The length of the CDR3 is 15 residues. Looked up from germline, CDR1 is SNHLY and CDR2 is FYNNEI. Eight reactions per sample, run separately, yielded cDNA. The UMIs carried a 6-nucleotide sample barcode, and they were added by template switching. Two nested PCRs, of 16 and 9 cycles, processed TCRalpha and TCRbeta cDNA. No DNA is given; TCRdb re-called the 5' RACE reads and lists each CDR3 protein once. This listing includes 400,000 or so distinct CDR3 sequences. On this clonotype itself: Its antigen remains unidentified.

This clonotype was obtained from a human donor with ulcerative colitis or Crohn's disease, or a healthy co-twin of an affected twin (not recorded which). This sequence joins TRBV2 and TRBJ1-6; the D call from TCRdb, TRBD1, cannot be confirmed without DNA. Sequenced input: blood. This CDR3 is CASSRTDPYNSPLHF.